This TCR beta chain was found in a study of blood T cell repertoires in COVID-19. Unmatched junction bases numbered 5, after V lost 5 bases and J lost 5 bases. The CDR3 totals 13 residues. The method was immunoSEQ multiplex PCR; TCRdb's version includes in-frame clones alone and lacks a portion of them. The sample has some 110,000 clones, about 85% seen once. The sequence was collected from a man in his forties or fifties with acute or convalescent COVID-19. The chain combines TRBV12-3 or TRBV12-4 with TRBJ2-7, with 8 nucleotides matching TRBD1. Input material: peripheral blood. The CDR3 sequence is CASSKDRVNEQYF. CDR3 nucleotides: TGTGCCAGCAGTAAGGACAGGGTCAACGAGCAGTACTTC.